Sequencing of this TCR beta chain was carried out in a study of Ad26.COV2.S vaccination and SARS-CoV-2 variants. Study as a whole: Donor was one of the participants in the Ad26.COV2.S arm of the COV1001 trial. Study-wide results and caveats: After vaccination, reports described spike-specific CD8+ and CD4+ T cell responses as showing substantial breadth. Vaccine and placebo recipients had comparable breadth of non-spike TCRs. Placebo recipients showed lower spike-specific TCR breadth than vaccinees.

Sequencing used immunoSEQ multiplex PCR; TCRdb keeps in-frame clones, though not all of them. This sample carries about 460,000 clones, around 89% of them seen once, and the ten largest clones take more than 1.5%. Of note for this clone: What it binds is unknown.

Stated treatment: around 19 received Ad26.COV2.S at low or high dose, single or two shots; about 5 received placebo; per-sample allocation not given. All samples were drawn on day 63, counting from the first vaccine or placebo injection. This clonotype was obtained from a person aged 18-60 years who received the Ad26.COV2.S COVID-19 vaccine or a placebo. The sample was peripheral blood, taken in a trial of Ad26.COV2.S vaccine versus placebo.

This chain's CDR3 is CASSYRGSYNSPLHF. CDR3 nucleotide sequence: TGTGCCAGCAGTTACCGGGGCTCCTATAATTCACCCCTCCACTTT. The gene calls are TRBV6-2 or TRBV6-3 and TRBJ1-6; D unclear. The CDR3 loop spans 15 amino acids. V gave up 2 bases and J gave up 0 bases, with 5 bases separating them. Germline CDR1 is MNHEY and CDR2 is SVGEGT.